The rows below give T cell receptor beta chains drawn from one sample of a study of blood T cell repertoires in COVID-19. The method was immunoSEQ multiplex PCR; TCRdb's version includes in-frame clones alone and lacks a portion of them. The top ten clones hold roughly a tenth of a sample with about 200,000 clones, about 88% of them seen once. Sequencing was performed on peripheral blood. The source of these receptors is a woman aged 45-59 years with COVID-19, enrolled during active disease. Each CDR3 is given with its conserved first and last residue. The order of the fields is clone size, D gene, V gene, J gene, CDR3 DNA, CDR3 protein. D genes are given only for firm matches. Part of the rows lack a size; the others show once, few, many or a class for expanded clones.

NA,TRBD1,TRBV30,TRBJ1-2,TGTGCCTGCCCCGGGACAGGGACCTACTATGGCTACACCTTC,CACPGTGTYYGYTF
NA,TRBD1,TRBV7-9,TRBJ1-1,TGTGCCAGCAGCTTCTTGACAGGGGTAGGGACTGAAGCTTTCTTT,CASSFLTGVGTEAFF
NA,NA,TRBV3-1/TRBV3-2,TRBJ2-7,TGTGCCAGCAGCCAAGATGGGGCGGGGGCAGACGAGCAGTACTTC,CASSQDGAGADEQYF
NA,NA,TRBV6-1,TRBJ1-4,TGTGCCAGCGGCCGGGGTACGGGTGAAAAACTGTTTTTT,CASGRGTGEKLFF
once,NA,TRBV7-9,TRBJ1-5,TGTGCCAGCAGCTTAGTCGGAGCCAATCAGCCCCAGCATTTT,CASSLVGANQPQHF
NA,TRBD1,TRBV2,TRBJ2-2,TGTGCCAGCACCGTCGACAGGGTGAACACCGGGGAGCTGTTTTTT,CASTVDRVNTGELFF
NA,NA,TRBV30,TRBJ1-5,TGTGCCTTATCTCAAGGCGGAAGCAATCAGCCCCAGCATTTT,CALSQGGSNQPQHF
NA,TRBD1,TRBV5-8,TRBJ2-7,TGTGCCAGCAGCCCCGGACAGGGCTTTCCCTACGAGCAGTACTTC,CASSPGQGFPYEQYF
few,TRBD1,TRBV5-1,TRBJ1-2,TGCGCCAGCAGCCTGGGAGGACAGGGAATAATGGGCTACACCTTC,CASSLGGQGIMGYTF
few,NA,TRBV5-6,TRBJ1-2,TGTGCCAGCAGCTCCCCAGCGGATGGCTACACCTTC,CASSSPADGYTF
NA,NA,TRBV28,TRBJ2-3,TGTGCCAGCAGCAACCCTTCCGACAGTACGTTTTTTAGCACAGATACGCAGTATTTT,CASSNPSDSTFFSTDTQYF
NA,NA,TRBV9,TRBJ2-3,TGTGCCAGCAGCGTAGCGGGGGCAGATACGCAGTATTTT,CASSVAGADTQYF
NA,NA,TRBV7-6,TRBJ1-2,TGTGCCAGCAGTTCCGGACAGTTTTATGGCTACACCTTC,CASSSGQFYGYTF
NA,NA,TRBV9,TRBJ1-1,TGTGCCAGCAGCCTACGACTTTGGGACACTGAAGCTTTCTTT,CASSLRLWDTEAFF
NA,NA,TRBV6-5,TRBJ1-6,TGTGCCAGCGCGGCCCCTACTTATAATTCACCCCTCCACTTT,CASAAPTYNSPLHF
NA,TRBD1,TRBV2,TRBJ1-5,TGTGCCAGCACCACGGACAGGGGAAGGCAGCCCCAGCATTTT,CASTTDRGRQPQHF
NA,TRBD1,TRBV5-1,TRBJ1-3,TGCGCCAGCAGCTGGGGGGGACAGGGGGCGCTTGGAAACACCATATATTTT,CASSWGGQGALGNTIYF
NA,TRBD2,TRBV29-1,TRBJ2-3,TGCAGCGGGGGACTAGCGGGGGGCGATACGCAGTATTTT,CSGGLAGGDTQYF
NA,NA,TRBV28,TRBJ2-5,TGTGCCAGCGCCACCCGACGGGTACAAGAGACCCAGTACTTC,CASATRRVQETQYF
NA,NA,TRBV14,TRBJ2-1,TGTGCCAGCAGCTTTGACACCTACAATGAGCAGTTCTTC,CASSFDTYNEQFF
NA,TRBD2,TRBV5-1,TRBJ2-3,TGCGCCAGCAGCTTGCGGGGGGTTGACACAGATACGCAGTATTTT,CASSLRGVDTDTQYF
NA,NA,TRBV9,TRBJ2-3,TGTGCCAGCAGCGTAGGAGGGGGGGACTACCCAATCACAGATACGCAGTATTTT,CASSVGGGDYPITDTQYF